Sequencing of this TCR beta chain was carried out in a study of T cell responses to AZD1222 COVID-19 vaccine. Germline V CDR1 and CDR2: LNHDA, SQIVND (reference sequence). The CDR3 is made up of 14 amino acids. V lost 3 bases, J lost 5 bases, and 4 bases stayed unmatched. With respect to this clone: Its target is not known. Other DNA sequences in the same sample also yield this CDR3.

The assay was immunoSEQ multiplex PCR, and TCRdb's table has in-frame clones only and misses some. The sample records 150,000 to 200,000 clones, about 93% being singletons. Overall study findings and caveats: The repertoires were collected only after the peak T cell response.

Sample: peripheral blood, taken 28 days after the second AZD1222 dose. The receptor comes from an adult who received the AZD1222 COVID-19 vaccine. The chain employs TRBV19 and TRBJ1-1; TRBD1 agrees at 9 bases. The CDR3 region is CASSIDRGGTEAFF. CDR3 DNA: TGTGCCAGTAGTATCGACAGGGGGGGAACTGAAGCTTTCTTT.